The rows below give T cell receptor beta chains drawn from one sample of a study of cytotoxic CD8 clonotypes in ibrutinib-treated CLL. Assay used: immunoSEQ multiplex PCR; TCRdb lists only in-frame clones, some missing. The repertoire has some 140,000 clones, roughly 80% of them found once; the top ten carry 3% to 4%. The source material was PBMCs, sampled after 24 months of ibrutinib treatment. These receptors all come from a human donor with chronic lymphocytic leukemia. CDR3s include the opening cysteine and the closing phenylalanine or tryptophan. A D gene is named only where the DNA matches it firmly. Where a row states a size, it is once, few, many or the class of an expanded clone; other rows omit it.

TRBV9	NA	NA	TRBJ2-7	TGTGCCAGCAGCGCCCGCGACAGGACTTACGAGCAGTACTTC	CASSARDRTYEQYF
TRBV27	NA	NA	TRBJ2-1	TGTGCCAGCAGTTTACTAAGGGGGAGCTCCTACAATGAGCAGTTCTTC	CASSLLRGSSYNEQFF
TRBV6-1	NA	NA	TRBJ2-7	TGTGCCAGCAGTGCAGGCATTACCTACGAGCAGTACTTC	CASSAGITYEQYF
TRBV5-1	NA	NA	TRBJ1-5	TGCGCCAGCAGCCCCCATGAGGGGGGCAATCAGCCCCAGCATTTT	CASSPHEGGNQPQHF
TRBV5-1	NA	TRBD1	TRBJ2-3	TGCGCCAGCAGCTTGCCCAGGGGGCAGGGCACAGATACGCAGTATTTT	CASSLPRGQGTDTQYF
TRBV9	NA	NA	TRBJ2-5	TGTGCCAGCAGCGTATTAAGTGGGGGAGAGACCCAGTACTTC	CASSVLSGGETQYF
TRBV7-8	NA	NA	TRBJ1-5	TGTGCCAGCAGCTCCGGCCGGGACAGCAATCAGCCCCAGCATTTT	CASSSGRDSNQPQHF
TRBV25-1	NA	TRBD1	TRBJ1-6	TGTGCCAGCAGTGACCCGGGACAGGGGTTGGGTTCACCCCTCCACTTT	CASSDPGQGLGSPLHF
TRBV30	NA	NA	TRBJ1-1	TGTGCCTGGAGCAGCCGGGAAACGAACACTGAAGCTTTCTTT	CAWSSRETNTEAFF
TRBV19	NA	NA	TRBJ2-3	TGTGCCAGTAGTATATCCCCCTTTACCCCCACAGATACGCAGTATTTT	CASSISPFTPTDTQYF
TRBV6-1	NA	TRBD2	TRBJ2-3	TGTGCCAGCAGTGAGTCAGATAGCGGGGTAGATACGCAGTATTTT	CASSESDSGVDTQYF
TRBV5-1	once	NA	TRBJ1-1	TGCGCCAGCAGCCCCCCAAGGAACACTGAAGCTTTCTTT	CASSPPRNTEAFF
TRBV7-2	few	NA	TRBJ2-3	TGTGCCAGCAGCTCTGGGGGTCAGCCTGGGGATACGCAGTATTTT	CASSSGGQPGDTQYF
TRBV6-4	once	TRBD2	TRBJ2-3	TGTGCCAGCACGACCTCTAGCGGGGGGCTCACAGATACGCAGTATTTT	CASTTSSGGLTDTQYF
TRBV30	once	NA	TRBJ1-5	TGTGCCTGGAGTGGGGGGTTTAGCAATCAGCCCCAGCATTTT	CAWSGGFSNQPQHF
TRBV5-6	NA	TRBD1	TRBJ1-1	TGTGCCAGCAGCACCGGACAGGGTGGCGGCACTGAAGCTTTCTTT	CASSTGQGGGTEAFF
TRBV28	NA	NA	TRBJ2-7	TGTGCCAGCAGTCCACAGGGAGGACTCTTCTACGAGCAGTACTTC	CASSPQGGLFYEQYF
TRBV5-1	once	NA	TRBJ2-2	TGCGCCAGCAGCTTGGCCGTGGCAAGGCCGATCACCGGGGAGCTGTTTTTT	CASSLAVARPITGELFF